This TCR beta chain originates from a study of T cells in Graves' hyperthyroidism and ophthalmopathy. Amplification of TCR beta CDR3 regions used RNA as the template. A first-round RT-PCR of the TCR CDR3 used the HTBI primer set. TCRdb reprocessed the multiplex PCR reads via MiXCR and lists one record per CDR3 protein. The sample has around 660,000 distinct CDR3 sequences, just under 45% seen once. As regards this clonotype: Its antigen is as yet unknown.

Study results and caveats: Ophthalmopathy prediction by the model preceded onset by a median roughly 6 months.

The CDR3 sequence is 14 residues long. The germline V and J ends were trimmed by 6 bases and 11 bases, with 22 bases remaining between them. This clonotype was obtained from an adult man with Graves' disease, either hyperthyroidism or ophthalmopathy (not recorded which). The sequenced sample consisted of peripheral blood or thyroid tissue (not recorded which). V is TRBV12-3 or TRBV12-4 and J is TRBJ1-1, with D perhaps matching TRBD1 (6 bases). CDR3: CASSPPHAGGSAFF. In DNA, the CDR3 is TGTGCCAGCAGCCCCCCCCACGCCGGGGGCTCGGCTTTCTTT.